The clone carrying this T cell receptor (beta chain) was observed at least ten times. Its antigen is unknown. The V end was cut by 2 bases, the J end by 12 bases, with 12 bases between. This CDR3 is built from 11 residues. CDR1 and CDR2 from the germline V gene are DFQATT and SNEGSKA (reference sequence). The data belong to a study of shared clonotypes between healthy human individuals. Overall study context: Per donor, three plates held CD4 naive cells, three held CD4 memory, two held CD8 naive and one held CD8 memory. The study, taken as a whole, reports: Large depth notwithstanding, sorted-subset sequencing proved incomplete by rarefaction.

Assay execution proceeded at the deep level. Using immunoSEQ multiplex PCR, the repertoire was profiled, and TCRdb retains in-frame clones only, with some absent. In the table there are about 1.1 million clones, 60% to 85% of which are singletons. Input material: memory CD4+ T cells from PBMCs. The subset: CD45RA-negative fraction. J is TRBJ2-3 and V is TRBV20-1, with D unclear. The TCR was taken from a man aged 18 to 29 in good health. Some clones in this sample may be carry-over from other donors' samples. Written as DNA, the CDR3 is TGCAGTGCTAGAATAGGGTTCGTCCAGTATTTT. It codes for CSARIGFVQYF.